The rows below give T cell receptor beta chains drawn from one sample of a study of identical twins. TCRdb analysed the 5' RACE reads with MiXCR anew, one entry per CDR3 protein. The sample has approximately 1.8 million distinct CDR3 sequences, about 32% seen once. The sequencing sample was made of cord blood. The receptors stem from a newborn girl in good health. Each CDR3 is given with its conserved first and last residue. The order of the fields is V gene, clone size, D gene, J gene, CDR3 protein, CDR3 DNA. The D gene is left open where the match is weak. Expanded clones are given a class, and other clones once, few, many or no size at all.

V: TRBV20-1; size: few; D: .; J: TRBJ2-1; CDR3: CSARSGPYNEQFF; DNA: TGCAGTGCTCGTAGCGGACCGTACAATGAGCAGTTCTTC
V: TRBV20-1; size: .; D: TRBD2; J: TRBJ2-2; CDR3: CSAPRTSGGTGELFF; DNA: TGCAGTGCTCCCCGGACTAGCGGGGGAACCGGGGAGCTGTTTTTT
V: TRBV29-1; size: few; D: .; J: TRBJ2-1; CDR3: CSVEDPRQSSYNEQFF; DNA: TGCAGCGTTGAAGATCCGCGGCAGAGCTCCTACAATGAGCAGTTCTTC
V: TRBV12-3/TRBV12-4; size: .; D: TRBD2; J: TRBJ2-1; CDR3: CVSSFWILAGIFSYNEQFF; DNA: TGTGTCAGCAGTTTTTGGATCCTAGCGGGGATTTTCTCCTACAATGAGCAGTTCTTC
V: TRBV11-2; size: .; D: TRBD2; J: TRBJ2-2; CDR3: CASSLDILAGSGTGELFF; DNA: TGTGCCAGCAGCTTAGATATCCTAGCGGGATCAGGTACCGGGGAGCTGTTTTTT
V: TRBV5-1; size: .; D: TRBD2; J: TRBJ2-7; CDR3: CASSLKGGSTYEQYF; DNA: TGCGCCAGCAGCTTGAAAGGCGGGAGTACCTACGAGCAGTACTTC
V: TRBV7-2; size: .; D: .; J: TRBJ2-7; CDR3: CASSLNSGAYEQYF; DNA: TGTGCCAGCAGCTTAAACTCGGGGGCCTACGAGCAGTACTTC
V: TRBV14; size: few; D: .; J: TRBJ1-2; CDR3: CASSHEGLGGYTF; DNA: TGTGCCAGCAGCCATGAAGGGCTTGGAGGCTACACCTTC
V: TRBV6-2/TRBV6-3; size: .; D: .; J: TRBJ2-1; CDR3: CASRKTTYNEQFF; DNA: TGTGCCAGCCGGAAGACCACCTACAATGAGCAGTTCTTC
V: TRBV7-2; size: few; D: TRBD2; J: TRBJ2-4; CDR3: CASSLTSGPNIQYF; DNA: TGTGCCAGCAGCTTGACTAGCGGCCCAAACATTCAGTACTTC
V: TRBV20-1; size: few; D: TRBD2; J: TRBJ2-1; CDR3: CSADSGSSYNEQFF; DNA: TGCAGTGCTGATAGCGGGTCCTCCTACAATGAGCAGTTCTTC
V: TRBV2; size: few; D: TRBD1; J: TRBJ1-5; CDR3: CASRLIQGQPQHF; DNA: TGTGCCAGCAGGTTAATACAGGGGCAGCCCCAGCATTTT
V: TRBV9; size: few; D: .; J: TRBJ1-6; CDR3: CASSVGGYNSPLHF; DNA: TGTGCCAGCAGCGTAGGGGGCTATAATTCACCCCTCCACTTT
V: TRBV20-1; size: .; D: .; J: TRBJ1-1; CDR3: CSARTQGYTEAFF; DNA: TGCAGTGCTAGAACCCAGGGGTACACTGAAGCTTTCTTT
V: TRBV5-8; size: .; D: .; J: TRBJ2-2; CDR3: CASSFEGANTGELFF; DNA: TGTGCCAGCAGCTTCGAGGGGGCGAACACCGGGGAGCTGTTTTTT
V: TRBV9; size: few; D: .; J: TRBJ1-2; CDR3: CASSAPVGGYGYTF; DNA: TGTGCCAGCAGCGCCCCTGTGGGGGGCTATGGCTACACCTTC
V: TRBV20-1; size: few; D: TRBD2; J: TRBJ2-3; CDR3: CSASQRENTDTQYF; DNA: TGCAGTGCTAGCCAGCGGGAGAACACAGATACGCAGTATTTT
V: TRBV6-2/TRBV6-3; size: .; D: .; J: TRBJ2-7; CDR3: CASSYLGRPCEQYF; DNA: TGTGCCAGCAGTTATCTTGGCAGACCCTGCGAGCAGTACTTC
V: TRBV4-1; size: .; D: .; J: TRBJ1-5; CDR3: CASSQDSYNQPQHF; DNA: TGCGCCAGCAGCCAAGACAGCTACAATCAGCCCCAGCATTTT
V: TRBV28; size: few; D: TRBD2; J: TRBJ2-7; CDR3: CASRTSGTFGEQYF; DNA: TGTGCCAGCAGAACTAGCGGTACTTTCGGGGAGCAGTACTTC
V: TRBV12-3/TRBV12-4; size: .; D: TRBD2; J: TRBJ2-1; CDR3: CASSTSSGISEQFF; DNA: TGTGCCAGCAGTACCTCTAGCGGGATAAGTGAGCAGTTCTTC
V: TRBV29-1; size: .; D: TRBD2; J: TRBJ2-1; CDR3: CSVAGSLSYNEQFF; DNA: TGCAGCGTAGCGGGGAGCCTCTCCTACAATGAGCAGTTCTTC
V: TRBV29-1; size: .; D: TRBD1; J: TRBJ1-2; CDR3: CSVSWRASGGFYYSYTF; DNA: TGCAGCGTTTCTTGGAGGGCTTCAGGGGGCTTTTACTATAGCTACACCTTC
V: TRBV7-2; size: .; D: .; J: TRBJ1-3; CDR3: CASSLVAGWAGNTIYF; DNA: TGTGCCAGCAGCTTAGTGGCGGGGTGGGCTGGAAACACCATATATTTT
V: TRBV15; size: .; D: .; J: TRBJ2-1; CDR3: CATSRDFGSNEQFF; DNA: TGTGCCACCAGCAGAGATTTTGGTTCCAATGAGCAGTTCTTC
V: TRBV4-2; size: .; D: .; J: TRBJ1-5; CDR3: CASSQDRRFSNQPQHF; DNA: TGTGCCAGCAGCCAAGATCGACGGTTTAGCAATCAGCCCCAGCATTTT